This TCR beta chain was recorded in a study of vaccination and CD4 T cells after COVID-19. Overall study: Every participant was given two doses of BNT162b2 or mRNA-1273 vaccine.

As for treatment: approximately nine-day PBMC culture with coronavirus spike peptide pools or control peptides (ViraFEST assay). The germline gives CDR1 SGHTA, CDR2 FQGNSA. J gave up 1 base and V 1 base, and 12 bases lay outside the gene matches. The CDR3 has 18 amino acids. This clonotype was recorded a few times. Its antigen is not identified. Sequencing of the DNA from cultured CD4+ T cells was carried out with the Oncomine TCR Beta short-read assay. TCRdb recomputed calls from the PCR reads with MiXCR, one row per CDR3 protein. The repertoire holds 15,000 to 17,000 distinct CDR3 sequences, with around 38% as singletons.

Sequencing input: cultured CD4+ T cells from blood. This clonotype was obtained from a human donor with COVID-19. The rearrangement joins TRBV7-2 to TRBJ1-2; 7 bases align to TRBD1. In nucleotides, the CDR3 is TGTGCCAGCAGCTTAGATGCTGGGACAGCCCAAATTAACTATGGCTACACCTTC. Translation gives CASSLDAGTAQINYGYTF.